A selection of T cell receptor beta chains follows, all from one sample in a study of blood T cell repertoires in COVID-19. Repertoires were generated with immunoSEQ multiplex PCR, while TCRdb's copy carries only in-frame clones and drops some. The repertoire holds about 480,000 clones, with roughly nine tenths as singletons. Sample: peripheral blood. These receptors were taken from a man between 18 and 35 years old with COVID-19, enrolled during active disease. The CDR3 runs from the conserved cysteine through the conserved F or W. The D gene is left open where the match is weak. Clone sizes are given selectively: once, few, many, or a class where the clone is expanded.

cdr3_aa cdr3_nt j_call v_call clone_size d_call
CASSQLGTVNQPQHF TGTGCCAGCAGCCAATTGGGCACAGTCAATCAGCCCCAGCATTTT TRBJ1-5 TRBV4-2 . .
CASSEKGLAGNNEQFF TGTGCCAGCAGCGAAAAGGGACTAGCGGGGAACAATGAGCAGTTCTTC TRBJ2-1 TRBV6-1 . TRBD2
CASSLPRQIGDYGYTF TGTGCCAGCAGCCTCCCCCGCCAAATAGGGGACTATGGCTACACCTTC TRBJ1-2 TRBV21-1 . .
CASSDSLENTEAFF TGCGCCAGCAGTGATTCACTAGAGAACACTGAAGCTTTCTTT TRBJ1-1 TRBV10-1 . .
CASSLQGAGEKLFF TGTGCCAGCAGCTTACAGGGGGCTGGAGAAAAACTGTTTTTT TRBJ1-4 TRBV7-9 . TRBD1
CASSRTGSYEQYF TGTGCCAGTAGCCGGACAGGGTCGTACGAGCAGTACTTC TRBJ2-7 TRBV19 . TRBD1
CAISEFMKRGGTNPNNEQFF TGTGCCATCAGTGAGTTTATGAAGAGGGGAGGCACCAATCCAAACAATGAGCAGTTCTTC TRBJ2-1 TRBV10-3 . .
CATSSLGLAKRDTQYF TGTGCCACCAGCAGTTTGGGACTAGCGAAAAGAGATACGCAGTATTTT TRBJ2-3 TRBV15 . TRBD2
CATSDSTGATQPQHF TGTGCCACCAGTGATTCCACAGGGGCGACCCAGCCCCAGCATTTT TRBJ1-5 TRBV24-1 . TRBD1
CASSYSMSRRGGYTF TGTGCCAGCAGTTACTCGATGTCCAGGCGGGGCGGCTACACCTTC TRBJ1-2 TRBV6-5 . .
CAWSVQAGTDAQYF TGTGCCTGGAGTGTACAAGCGGGCACAGATGCGCAGTATTTT TRBJ2-3 TRBV30 . .
CASRVQGAWETQYF TGTGCCAGCAGGGTACAGGGGGCTTGGGAGACCCAGTACTTC TRBJ2-5 TRBV6-5 . TRBD1
CAREAGTGRYGYTF TGTGCCAGAGAGGCCGGGACAGGGAGATATGGCTACACCTTC TRBJ1-2 TRBV2 . TRBD1
CASSTGLEVPYNEQFF TGCGCCAGCAGCACGGGACTAGAGGTCCCCTACAATGAGCAGTTCTTC TRBJ2-1 TRBV5-1 . TRBD2
CASSAGTSATDTQYF TGTGCCAGCAGCGCCGGGACTAGTGCCACAGATACGCAGTATTTT TRBJ2-3 TRBV7-8 . TRBD2
CASRKRGTGALDTEAFF TGTGCCAGCCGCAAGCGGGGTACGGGAGCTTTGGACACTGAAGCTTTCTTT TRBJ1-1 TRBV6-4 . .
CASSLGGTNEKLFF TGTGCCAGCAGTTTGGGAGGCACTAATGAAAAACTGTTTTTT TRBJ1-4 TRBV6-5 . .
CASSLVAGGYSYEQYF TGTGCCAGCAGCTTGGTGGCGGGGGGTTACTCCTACGAGCAGTACTTC TRBJ2-7 TRBV5-6 . TRBD2
CASSLVARADYEQYF TGCGCCAGCAGCTTGGTGGCGAGGGCGGATTACGAGCAGTACTTC TRBJ2-7 TRBV5-1 . .
CASDGQGGFYGYTF TGTGCCAGCGATGGACAGGGGGGTTTCTATGGCTACACCTTC TRBJ1-2 TRBV6-5 . TRBD1
CASSPGTSGVYEQYF TGCGCCAGCAGCCCCGGGACTAGCGGGGTCTACGAGCAGTACTTC TRBJ2-7 TRBV5-1 . TRBD2
CASSPNAGGEAKNIQYF TGTGCCAGCAGTCCCAATGCGGGTGGAGAGGCCAAAAACATTCAGTACTTC TRBJ2-4 TRBV27 . .
CATSGRDNYGYTF TGTGCCACCAGTGGTCGCGATAACTATGGCTACACCTTC TRBJ1-2 TRBV24-1 . .
CASSDPGGANEKLFF TGTGCCAGCAGCGACCCAGGGGGAGCTAATGAAAAACTGTTTTTT TRBJ1-4 TRBV7-9 . TRBD1
CASSPGIGGETFF TGTGCCAGCAGCCCAGGAATAGGGGGAGAAACTTTCTTT TRBJ1-1 TRBV7-3 . .
CASSMSGSKTYNEQFF TGTGCCAGCAGCATGAGCGGGAGCAAGACCTACAATGAGCAGTTCTTC TRBJ2-1 TRBV5-5 once TRBD2
CASQGQSNTGELFF TGTGCCAGCCAGGGACAGTCGAACACCGGGGAGCTGTTTTTT TRBJ2-2 TRBV9 . TRBD1
CASSSSPDRDYGYTF TGTGCCAGCAGCTCCTCCCCGGACAGGGACTATGGCTACACCTTC TRBJ1-2 TRBV7-6 . TRBD1
CASGSGRSDTQYF TGTGCCAGCGGTAGCGGGAGGTCTGATACGCAGTATTTT TRBJ2-3 TRBV27 . TRBD2
CATAPTAGNTEAFF TGTGCCACCGCCCCGACGGCGGGGAACACTGAAGCTTTCTTT TRBJ1-1 TRBV19 . .
CASSDGIRSGGNTEAFF TGTGCCAGCAGTGACGGAATCAGGAGCGGGGGCAACACTGAAGCTTTCTTT TRBJ1-1 TRBV6-1 . .
CASSSRGEQFF TGTGCCAGCAGTTCCCGCGGCGAGCAGTTCTTC TRBJ2-1 TRBV7-9 . .
CASSFSAGGTDTQYF TGCGCCAGCAGCTTTTCGGCGGGGGGGACAGATACGCAGTATTTT TRBJ2-3 TRBV5-1 . TRBD2
CSVDVAVYNEQFF TGCAGCGTTGATGTGGCGGTCTACAATGAGCAGTTCTTC TRBJ2-1 TRBV29-1 . .
CASSSTSGGSSSYNEQFF TGTGCCAGTAGTTCGACTAGCGGGGGCTCCAGCTCCTACAATGAGCAGTTCTTC TRBJ2-1 TRBV19 . TRBD2
CASSARDLEFF TGTGCCAGCAGCGCCCGGGACTTGGAGTTCTTC TRBJ2-1 TRBV9 . .
CASSLWQGETYEQYF TGCGCCAGCAGCTTGTGGCAGGGGGAGACCTACGAGCAGTACTTC TRBJ2-7 TRBV5-1 . TRBD1
CASSRAKSNEQFF TGTGCCAGCAGCCGCGCAAAGTCGAATGAGCAGTTCTTC TRBJ2-1 TRBV11-3 . .
CASSSAGRGANVLTF TGTGCCAGCAGCTCCGCAGGGAGGGGGGCCAACGTCCTGACTTTC TRBJ2-6 TRBV5-4 . .
CASRRSGTGMSGANVLTF TGTGCCAGCAGAAGATCCGGGACAGGGATGTCTGGGGCCAACGTCCTGACTTTC TRBJ2-6 TRBV28 . TRBD1
CASNPGLSSYEQYF TGTGCCAGCAACCCGGGACTTTCCTCCTACGAGCAGTACTTC TRBJ2-7 TRBV7-2 . .
CASSEPTDSSYSPLHF TGCGCCAGCAGTGAGCCAACAGACAGTTCGTATTCACCCCTCCACTTT TRBJ1-6 TRBV10-2 . .
CASSLAGGSGNTIYF TGTGCCAGCAGCTTAGCCGGGGGCTCTGGAAACACCATATATTTT TRBJ1-3 TRBV11-2 . .
CASSSTGDYGYTF TGTGCCAGCAGCTCCACAGGGGACTATGGCTACACCTTC TRBJ1-2 TRBV6-6 . TRBD1
CASRGTGDPYEQYF TGTGCCAGCAGAGGGACAGGGGACCCCTACGAGCAGTACTTC TRBJ2-7 TRBV14 . TRBD1
CAWTRGQGNYGYTF TGTGCCTGGACCCGGGGACAGGGCAACTATGGCTACACCTTC TRBJ1-2 TRBV30 . TRBD1
CASSPSWTGGIGYTF TGTGCCAGCAGTCCCTCGTGGACAGGGGGCATTGGCTACACCTTC TRBJ1-2 TRBV28 . TRBD1
CAWSEGDPGNTIYF TGTGCCTGGAGTGAAGGAGACCCTGGAAACACCATATATTTT TRBJ1-3 TRBV30 . .
CAWSNSRGYTGELFF TGTGCCTGGAGTAACAGTCGGGGGTACACCGGGGAGCTGTTTTTT TRBJ2-2 TRBV30 . .
CASAWTGTIPYEQYF TGTGCCAGCGCTTGGACAGGGACTATCCCCTACGAGCAGTACTTC TRBJ2-7 TRBV27 . .
CASSLDAGGRSSRYF TGTGCCAGCAGCTTAGACGCAGGGGGCCGAAGTTCCAGGTACTTC TRBJ2-7 TRBV7-3 few TRBD1